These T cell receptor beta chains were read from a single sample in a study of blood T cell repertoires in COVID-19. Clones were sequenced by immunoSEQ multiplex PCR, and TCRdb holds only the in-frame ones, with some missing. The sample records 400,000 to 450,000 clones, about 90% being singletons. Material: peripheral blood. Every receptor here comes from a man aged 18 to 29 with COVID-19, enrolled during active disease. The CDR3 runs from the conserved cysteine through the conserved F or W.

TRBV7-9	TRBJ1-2	CASSLGGQNYGYTF
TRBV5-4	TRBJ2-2	CASSSPNRAGELFF
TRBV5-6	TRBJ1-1	CASSLAVGQGNTEAFF
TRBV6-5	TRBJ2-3	CASSSGSDTQYF
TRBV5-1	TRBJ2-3	CASSWTSGYGADTQYF
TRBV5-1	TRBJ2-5	CASSVTSGGSKGGETQYF
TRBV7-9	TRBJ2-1	CASSLGTSVHNEQFF
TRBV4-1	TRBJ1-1	CASSQGEGNTEAFF
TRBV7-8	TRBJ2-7	CASSPHRAGGSYEQYF
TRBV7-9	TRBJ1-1	CASSFSGGGTEAFF
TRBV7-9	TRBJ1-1	CASSEVTEAFF
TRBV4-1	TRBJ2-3	CASSQEAEGPDTQYF
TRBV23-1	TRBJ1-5	CASSQSSGNLCNQPQHF
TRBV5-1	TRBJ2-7	CASSSGQRSSYEQYF
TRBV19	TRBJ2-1	CASGTDSYNEQFF
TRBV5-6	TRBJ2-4	CASSQRTSEYKNIQYF
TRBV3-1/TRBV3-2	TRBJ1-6	CASSPPGAQGNSPLHF
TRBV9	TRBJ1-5	CASSVPGGPSNQPQHF
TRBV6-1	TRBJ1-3	CASSEAHGGSSGNTIYF
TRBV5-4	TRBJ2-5	CASSPGLAGARTQYF